This TCR beta chain emerged from a study of shared clonotypes between healthy human individuals. Study-level results: The low donor count limited represented genetic and exposure-history diversity.

The junction had 2 bases not matched to a gene; V was cut back by 5 bases and J by 5 bases. This CDR3 spans 13 amino acids. Germline V gene data show CDR1 as SEHNR and CDR2 as FQNEAQ (reference sequence). As concerns this clone: Its matching antigen is unknown.

The table came from immunoSEQ multiplex PCR; TCRdb's copy has only in-frame clones and leaves some out. The table lists some 600,000 clones, approximately 96% of them singletons, with roughly 0.1% in the top ten. Naive CD8 isolation took CD45RO-negative cells positively selected for CCR7 and excluded terminally differentiated effector memory CD45RA+ cells. The TCR originated in a woman aged 25 to 39 in good health. V usage is TRBV7-9 and J usage is TRBJ2-1, with 8 bases lining up with TRBD2. Input material: naive CD8+ T cells sorted from blood. The CDR3 DNA reads TGTGCCAGCAGCCGGACTAGCCACAATGAGCAGTTCTTC. Its protein product is CASSRTSHNEQFF. The complete variable domain, with remaining parts taken from reference TRBV7-9 and TRBJ2-1, reads DTGVSQNPRHKITKRGQNVTFRCDPISEHNRLYWYRQTLGQGPEFLTYFQNEAQLEKSRLLSDRFSAERPKGSFSTLEIQRTEQGDSAMYLCASSRTSHNEQFFGPGTRLTVL.